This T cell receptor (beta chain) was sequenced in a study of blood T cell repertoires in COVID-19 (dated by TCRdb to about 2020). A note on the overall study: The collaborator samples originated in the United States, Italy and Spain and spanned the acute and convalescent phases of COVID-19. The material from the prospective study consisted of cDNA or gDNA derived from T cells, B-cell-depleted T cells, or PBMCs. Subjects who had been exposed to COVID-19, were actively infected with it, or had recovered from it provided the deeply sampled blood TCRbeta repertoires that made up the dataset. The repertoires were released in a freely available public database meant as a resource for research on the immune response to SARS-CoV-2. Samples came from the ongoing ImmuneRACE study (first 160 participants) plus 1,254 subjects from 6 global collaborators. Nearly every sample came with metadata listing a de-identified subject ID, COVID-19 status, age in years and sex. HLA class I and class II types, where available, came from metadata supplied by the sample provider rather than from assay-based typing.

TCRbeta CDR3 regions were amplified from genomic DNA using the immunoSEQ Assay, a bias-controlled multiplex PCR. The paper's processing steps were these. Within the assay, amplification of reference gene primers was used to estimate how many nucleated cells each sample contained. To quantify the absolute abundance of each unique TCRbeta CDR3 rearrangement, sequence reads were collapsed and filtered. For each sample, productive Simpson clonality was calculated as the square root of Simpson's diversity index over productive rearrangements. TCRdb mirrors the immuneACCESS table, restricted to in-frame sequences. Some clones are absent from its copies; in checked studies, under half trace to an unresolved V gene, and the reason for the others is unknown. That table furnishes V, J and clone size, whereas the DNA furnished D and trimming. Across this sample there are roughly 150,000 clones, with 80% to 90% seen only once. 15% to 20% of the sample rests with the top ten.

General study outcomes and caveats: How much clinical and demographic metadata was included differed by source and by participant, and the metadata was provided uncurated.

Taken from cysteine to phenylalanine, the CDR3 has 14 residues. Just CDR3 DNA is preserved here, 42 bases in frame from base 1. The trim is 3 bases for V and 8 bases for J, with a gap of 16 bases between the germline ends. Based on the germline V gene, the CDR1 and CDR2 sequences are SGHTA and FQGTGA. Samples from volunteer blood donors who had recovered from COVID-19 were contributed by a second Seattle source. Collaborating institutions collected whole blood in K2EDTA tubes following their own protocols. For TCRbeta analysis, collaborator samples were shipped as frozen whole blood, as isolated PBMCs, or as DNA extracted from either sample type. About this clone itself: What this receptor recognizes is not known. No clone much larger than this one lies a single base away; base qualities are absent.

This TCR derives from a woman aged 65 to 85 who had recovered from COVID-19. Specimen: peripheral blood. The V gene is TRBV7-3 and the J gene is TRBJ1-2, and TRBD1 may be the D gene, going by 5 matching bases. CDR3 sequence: CASSFPGQAGGYTF. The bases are TGTGCCAGCAGCTTCCCCGGACAAGCGGGGGGCTACACCTTC.